The rows below give T cell receptor beta chains drawn from one sample of a study of cytomegalovirus exposure and HLA in healthy donors. Repertoires were generated with immunoSEQ multiplex PCR, while TCRdb's copy carries only in-frame clones and drops some. The table records 150,000 to 180,000 clones, more than 75% of them present only once. The sample taken for sequencing was PBMCs. The receptors come from a man between 25 and 39 years old in good health and CMV-seropositive. Both conserved end residues are part of each CDR3. A D gene is named only where the DNA matches it firmly. For some rows the clone size is stated as once, few or many, or as a class when expanded; others skip it.

CDR3 protein,CDR3 DNA,clone size,D gene,J gene,V gene
CASSGTSGGPWETQYF,TGTGCCAGCAGTGGGACTAGCGGGGGGCCTTGGGAGACCCAGTACTTC,-,TRBD2,TRBJ2-5,TRBV27
CASTQPGANTEAFF,TGTGCCAGCACCCAGCCAGGGGCGAACACTGAAGCTTTCTTT,once,-,TRBJ1-1,TRBV6-5
CSADRGLGTGELFF,TGCAGCGCGGACAGGGGGCTTGGGACCGGGGAGCTGTTTTTT,-,TRBD1,TRBJ2-2,TRBV29-1
CASSTLMGASDTQYF,TGTGCCAGCAGTACTCTCATGGGGGCCTCAGATACGCAGTATTTT,-,-,TRBJ2-3,TRBV27
CAGGTSGPNEQFF,TGTGCCGGCGGGACTAGCGGTCCCAATGAGCAGTTCTTC,-,TRBD2,TRBJ2-1,TRBV6-6
CATSRDRGLSYEQYF,TGTGCCACCAGCAGAGATCGGGGTCTCTCCTACGAGCAGTACTTC,-,-,TRBJ2-7,TRBV15
CASSWGQGYEQYF,TGTGCCAGCAGTTGGGGACAGGGGTACGAGCAGTACTTC,-,TRBD1,TRBJ2-7,TRBV27
CASRKGTSGSAGSYNEQFF,TGCGCCAGCAGGAAAGGGACTAGCGGGAGCGCGGGCTCCTACAATGAGCAGTTCTTC,-,TRBD2,TRBJ2-1,TRBV5-1
CASSRDRGRDGYTF,TGTGCCAGCAGCCGGGACAGGGGGCGGGACGGCTACACCTTC,-,TRBD1,TRBJ1-2,TRBV9
CASSLGAGGPVETQYF,TGCGCCAGCAGCTTGGGAGCGGGGGGGCCGGTGGAGACCCAGTACTTC,-,TRBD2,TRBJ2-5,TRBV5-1
CASSDRVMNTEAFF,TGTGCCAGTAGTGACCGGGTGATGAACACTGAAGCTTTCTTT,-,-,TRBJ1-1,TRBV19
CASSPDTILGQPQHF,TGTGCCAGCAGCCCGGACACGATCTTGGGTCAGCCCCAGCATTTT,few,-,TRBJ1-5,TRBV11-2
CASTRRGRYEQYF,TGTGCCAGCACGCGACGAGGGCGGTACGAGCAGTACTTC,-,-,TRBJ2-7,TRBV7-2
CASSLVISDTQYF,TGTGCCAGCAGCTTAGTAATATCAGATACGCAGTATTTT,-,-,TRBJ2-3,TRBV7-9
CASSPEGVSLGYGYTF,TGCGCCAGCAGCCCGGAGGGTGTTTCATTAGGCTATGGCTACACCTTC,-,-,TRBJ1-2,TRBV4-3
CASSFNVGQGITGELFF,TGTGCCAGCAGTTTTAACGTTGGACAGGGAATAACCGGGGAGCTGTTTTTT,-,TRBD1,TRBJ2-2,TRBV27
CASSSRDQGGSGANVLTF,TGTGCCAGCAGCTCGAGGGACCAAGGGGGCTCTGGGGCCAACGTCCTGACTTTC,few,-,TRBJ2-6,TRBV21-1
CASSERHAGQTYEQYF,TGTGCCAGCAGTGAAAGGCACGCGGGCCAGACCTACGAGCAGTACTTC,few,-,TRBJ2-7,TRBV6-1
CAWSYPGGWVSTLHF,TGTGCCTGGAGTTACCCAGGGGGTTGGGTTTCGACCCTCCACTTT,many,TRBD1,TRBJ1-6,TRBV30
CATAAAGPAYEQYF,TGTGCCACCGCGGCGGCGGGGCCCGCCTACGAGCAGTACTTC,-,-,TRBJ2-7,TRBV15
CASFGGLGEGYGYTF,TGTGCCAGCTTCGGGGGCCTGGGGGAGGGCTATGGCTACACCTTC,few,-,TRBJ1-2,TRBV6-5
CASSPTDEYGYTF,TGTGCCAGCTCACCGACAGACGAGTATGGCTACACCTTC,-,-,TRBJ1-2,TRBV18
CAWDVESSGNTIYF,TGTGCCTGGGACGTGGAGAGTTCTGGAAACACCATATATTTT,once,-,TRBJ1-3,TRBV30
CASSERVGGTRGEQYF,TGTGCCAGCAGTGAAAGGGTCGGGGGGACGAGGGGCGAGCAGTACTTC,-,TRBD2,TRBJ2-7,TRBV2
CAISDSTGTNEKLFF,TGTGCCATCAGTGATTCGACAGGGACTAATGAAAAACTGTTTTTT,-,TRBD1,TRBJ1-4,TRBV10-3
CASSQPSGDRNYYEQYF,TGCGCCAGCAGCCAGCCTTCCGGAGACAGGAACTACTACGAGCAGTACTTC,few,-,TRBJ2-7,TRBV4-3
CASSENGRGIGELFF,TGTGCCAGCAGTGAAAACGGCAGGGGGATCGGGGAGCTGTTTTTT,-,TRBD1,TRBJ2-2,TRBV6-4
CAWRTSESTDTQYF,TGTGCCTGGAGAACTAGCGAAAGCACAGATACGCAGTATTTT,-,TRBD2,TRBJ2-3,TRBV30
CASSVQWGGEKLFF,TGTGCCAGCAGCGTACAGTGGGGAGGGGAAAAACTGTTTTTT,-,-,TRBJ1-4,TRBV4-2
CSGATQSSRGTGELFF,TGCAGCGGGGCCACACAAAGCTCTCGGGGCACCGGGGAGCTGTTTTTT,few,-,TRBJ2-2,TRBV29-1
CASSEYWGQGGETQYF,TGTGCCAGCAGTGAATACTGGGGACAGGGTGGGGAGACCCAGTACTTC,-,TRBD1,TRBJ2-5,TRBV25-1
CASSLGVAGTYNEQFF,TGTGCCAGCAGCTTGGGGGTAGCGGGAACCTACAATGAGCAGTTCTTC,once,TRBD2,TRBJ2-1,TRBV5-6
CASDRGVYEQYF,TGTGCCTCGGACAGGGGAGTCTACGAGCAGTACTTC,-,TRBD1,TRBJ2-7,TRBV30
CASSAGGPGYQPQHF,TGTGCCAGCAGTGCAGGGGGTCCAGGTTATCAGCCCCAGCATTTT,once,TRBD1,TRBJ1-5,TRBV25-1
CASSLVGSTEAFF,TGTGCCAGCAGCTTGGTGGGGAGCACTGAAGCTTTCTTT,-,-,TRBJ1-1,TRBV5-6
CASSYSAGGFYEQYF,TGTGCCAGCAGTTACTCGGCGGGGGGCTTTTACGAGCAGTACTTC,-,TRBD2,TRBJ2-7,TRBV6-5
CASSKYSGGVTDTQYF,TGTGCCAGCAGCAAATATAGCGGGGGCGTAACAGATACGCAGTATTTT,many,TRBD2,TRBJ2-3,TRBV7-9
CASSSNRNQPQHF,TGCGCCAGCAGCTCAAACAGAAATCAGCCCCAGCATTTT,-,-,TRBJ1-5,TRBV10-2
CASSRAGGANYGYTF,TGTGCCAGCAGTCGAGCAGGGGGCGCTAACTATGGCTACACCTTC,-,TRBD1,TRBJ1-2,TRBV6-1
CASSPGQGVEQYF,TGTGCCAGCAGTCCGGGACAGGGTGTCGAGCAGTACTTC,-,TRBD1,TRBJ2-7,TRBV9
CASPGGSYEQYF,TGCGCCAGCCCAGGGGGATCCTACGAGCAGTACTTC,-,TRBD1,TRBJ2-7,TRBV10-1
CSVALQEATEAFF,TGCAGCGTCGCCCTTCAGGAGGCAACTGAAGCTTTCTTT,once,-,TRBJ1-1,TRBV29-1
CASSLIPTEAFF,TGTGCCAGCAGTTTAATCCCGACTGAAGCTTTCTTT,-,-,TRBJ1-1,TRBV28
CASRSGTGNYEQYF,TGTGCCAGCAGGTCCGGGACAGGGAATTACGAGCAGTACTTC,-,TRBD1,TRBJ2-7,TRBV7-9
CASRVLAGGNEQYF,TGTGCCAGCAGGGTACTAGCGGGAGGCAACGAGCAGTACTTC,few,TRBD2,TRBJ2-7,TRBV6-5
CASSAGLADYNEQFF,TGTGCCAGCAGCGCGGGACTAGCGGACTACAATGAGCAGTTCTTC,-,TRBD2,TRBJ2-1,TRBV5-4